This TCR beta chain was identified in a study of control samples from healthy donors and cancer patients. Germline CDR1 and CDR2: ENHRY and SYGVKD. The CDR3 length is 15 residues. V was clipped by 5 bases and J by 3 bases, with 17 bases between them. Repertoires were generated with immunoSEQ multiplex PCR, while TCRdb's copy carries only in-frame clones and drops some. The sample consists of 120,000 or so clones, approximately 89% of them appearing once. The clonotype originates from a man between 60 and 75 years old in good health. Material for sequencing was blood. The V and J genes are TRBV10-3 and TRBJ2-7, with D possibly called TRBD1 or TRBD2 (6 bases each). The CDR3 protein is CAISSLIGGHYEQYF. The CDR3 DNA reads TGTGCCATCAGTTCACTAATAGGGGGGCACTACGAGCAGTACTTC.